This T cell receptor (beta chain) was captured by sequencing in a study of glioma-infiltrating T cells. There are 14 residues in the CDR3. Germline V lookup: CDR1 SGDLS, CDR2 YYNGEE. The V gene lost 4 bases and the J gene lost 3 bases, with 11 bases spanning the gap. This clonotype has only a few counts. Its target is unknown. Findings and caveats of the study: Tissue-blood divergence was below expectation in non-neoplastic patients, above in gliomas. Tissue and blood shared very few CDR3 sequences.

Amplification of TCR alpha and beta CDR3 regions from RNA used iRepertoire nested multiplex PCR. One-step reverse transcription and amplification started from approximately 100-400 ng of tissue mRNA or PBMC total RNA. TCRdb re-analysed the multiplex PCR reads in MiXCR, keeping a single row per CDR3 protein. Here the sample spans 90,000 to 100,000 distinct CDR3 sequences, approximately 40% being singletons. The sequence was obtained from a human donor with low-grade glioma or glioblastoma, undergoing nonglioma brain surgery, or in good health (not recorded which). The specimen was glioma tissue, nonneoplastic brain tissue, or PBMCs (not recorded which). The V call is TRBV9, the J call TRBJ2-1, with D possibly being TRBD2 (5 bases). The chain's CDR3 is CASSLASSYNEQFF. The CDR3 coding sequence is TGTGCCAGCAGCCTGGCTAGCAGCTACAATGAGCAGTTCTTC.